This T cell receptor beta chain was retrieved from a study of vaccination effects on CD4 cells after COVID-19. Sequencing followed a ViraFEST assay step that expanded antigen-specific CD4+ T cells with viral peptide pools. With nine to eleven days of culture completed, CD4+ T cells were isolated. The person had a PCR-confirmed SARS-CoV-2 infection during March to December 2020. Comment on this clone: Its antigen remains unidentified.

Germline values: CDR1 SGHAT, CDR2 FQNNGV. Trimming at V came to 2 bases and at J to 0 bases, leaving 4 bases not matched to a gene. CDR3 size: 15 residues. Libraries were prepared by immunoSEQ multiplex PCR; TCRdb keeps only in-frame clonotypes and omits some of them. The data contain nearly 45,000 clones, about 68% of them singletons. The sequencing here drew on CD4+ T cells from PBMCs cultured with a peptide pool, taken before COVID-19 vaccination. The rearrangement joins TRBV11-2 to TRBJ2-7; 7 bases map to TRBD1. The receptor was isolated from a human donor who had a prior SARS-CoV-2 infection. Here the CDR3 reads CASSLRDSSSYEQYF. Written as DNA, the CDR3 is TGTGCCAGCAGCTTAAGGGACAGTAGCTCCTACGAGCAGTACTTC.